The following is a TCR beta chain sequence with its context. This specimen comes from a study of blood T cell repertoires in COVID-19. Method: immunoSEQ multiplex PCR; TCRdb's copy keeps in-frame clones and lacks some. The profile shows about 36,000 clones, more than 80% of them singletons. The CDR3 is 13 amino acids. The germline V and J ends were trimmed by 3 bases and 4 bases, with 9 bases remaining between them. Germline-derived CDR1 and CDR2 are SGHDN and FVKESK. The TCR originated in a human donor in a cohort sampled during active or convalescent COVID-19. The donor label of this sample is uncertain. J is TRBJ1-2 and V is TRBV14; weak D call: TRBD1 (5 bases). The sample taken for sequencing was peripheral blood. The CDR3 protein is CASSQQGAYGYTF. CDR3 bases: TGTGCCAGCAGCCAGCAGGGCGCCTATGGCTACACCTTC.